These 9 T cell receptor beta chains were sequenced from one sample in a study of identical twins. A single record per CDR3 protein comes from TCRdb applying MiXCR to the 5' RACE reads. Of about 520,000 distinct CDR3 sequences in the sample, 22% were seen once. This sample also belongs to another study, concerning T cells expressing NK-cell markers.

The sample comprised CD4+ T cells sorted from blood. The receptors stem from a woman aged 18-29 years in good health.

This clonotype has a count of ten or more. The junction shows a germline mismatch at one end, possibly a read error. In nucleotides, the CDR3 is TGTGCCAGCAGCTTGGGACCTGAAGCTTTCTTT. Protein: CASSLGPEAFF. This chain connects TRBV5-1 to TRBJ1-1; D is perhaps TRBD1 (5 bases). Germline-derived CDR1 and CDR2 are SGHRS and YFSETQ. The CDR3 length is 11 residues.

The genes are TRBV6-2 or TRBV6-3 and TRBJ2-1, with 7 bases matching TRBD1. Germline trimming cut 6 bases from V and 4 bases from J; bases unmatched to any gene: 6. The CDR3 spans 14 residues. Germline V lookup: CDR1 MNHEY, CDR2 SVGEGT. Here the CDR3 DNA reads TGTGCCAGCAGAACGGGACAGAATTACAATGAGCAGTTCTTC. Protein product: CASRTGQNYNEQFF.

The chain links TRBV9 to TRBJ2-3; maybe TRBD2 (5 bases). Germline CDR1 is SGDLS and CDR2 is YYNGEE. V lost 2 bases and J 5 bases, leaving 15 bases between the germline ends. This CDR3 has 15 amino acids. CDR3 loop: CASSVGLSEQDTQYF. In nucleotides, the CDR3 is TGTGCCAGCAGCGTCGGGCTTAGCGAGCAAGATACGCAGTATTTT.

This clonotype came up many times. The chain uses TRBV5-5 and TRBJ2-7, with D perhaps matching TRBD1 (5 bases). The CDR3 totals 12 residues. Per germline, CDR1 SGHKS and CDR2 YYEKEE (reference sequence). With 2 bases removed from V and 6 bases from J, the gap between germline ends came to 9 bases. The DNA for the CDR3 is TGTGCCAGCAGCTTAGGGCAGGGCGAGCAGTACTTC. This codes for CASSLGQGEQYF.

This clonotype was found a few times. This chain links TRBV6-7 with TRBJ1-6, with TRBD1 as a possible D gene (5 bases). TRBV6-7 is an ORF, and what it does is uncertain. V gave up 8 bases and J gave up 1 base, with 6 bases separating them. The CDR3 is 13 amino acids. For the CDR3, the DNA is TGTGCCAGCGCAGGGTCCTATAATTCACCCCTCCACTTT. Its protein product is CASAGSYNSPLHF.

The CDR3 here is CARSPKEPQHF. The CDR3 nucleotides are TGTGCCAGAAGCCCCAAGGAGCCCCAGCATTTT. The rearrangement links TRBV5-3 to TRBJ1-5; D remains unclear. TRBV5-3 is an ORF, and what it does is uncertain. Trimming stripped 4 bases from V and 8 bases from J, with 7 bases between. The length of the CDR3 is 11 residues.

This rearrangement joins TRBV21-1 to TRBJ2-3; the table's D call, TRBD1, has no DNA check behind it. TRBV21-1 corresponds to a pseudogene. The CDR3 loop spans 19 amino acids. This CDR3 reads CASSKGGADSKTRTDTQYF. The CDR3 bases are TGTGCCAGCAGCAAAGGGGGCGCGGACTCCAAAACTCGCACAGATACGCAGTATTTT.

The rearrangement links TRBV21-1 to TRBJ2-1; TRBD1, as called in the table, went unchecked against the DNA. TRBV21-1 is designated a pseudogene. CDR3 length: 15 amino acids. The CDR3 DNA reads TGTGCCAGCAGCCGGAGGGACAGCCAGAACAATGAGCAGTTCTTC. It is translated as CASSRRDSQNNEQFF.

V gene TRBV10-3 combines with J gene TRBJ2-1; the D is unclear. The CDR3 has 14 amino acids. Per the germline V gene, CDR1 is ENHRY and CDR2 is SYGVKD. Trimming stripped 6 bases from V and 5 bases from J, with 14 bases between. The CDR3, as DNA: TGTGCCATCAGCTCCCCCGGTCAAGACAATGAGCAGTTCTTC. It codes for CAISSPGQDNEQFF.